This TCR beta chain was found in a study of human T cells and chemical hapten exposure. About the research overall: 2% DPC applied to a 2 cm by 2 cm arm area sensitized donors. Patients additionally received therapeutic doses of diphenylcyclopropenone on the scalp once a week, and this continued throughout the roughly 26-week study.

The ends were cut back, 2 bases at V and 6 bases at J, with 11 bases in the middle. In germline, CDR1 is MGHDK, CDR2 SYGVNS. There are 13 residues in the CDR3. Unique molecular identifiers were affixed to discrete cDNA molecules within the library. TCRdb re-called the RACE reads through MiXCR, storing one row per CDR3 protein. The data show roughly 190,000 distinct CDR3 sequences, approximately 20% seen once. Stated time point: patch test 1, 2 weeks after DPC sensitization. The sample's treatment: therapeutic diphenylcyclopropenone sensitization with weekly scalp DPC. Those who donated were patients with alopecia, 18 to 70 years of age, and suitable for DPC.

V and J are TRBV25-1 and TRBJ2-7; no clear D gene. The sequences come from whole blood, collected in connection with sensitization to the hapten diphenylcyclopropenone (DPC). The origin of this receptor is a woman aged 50 to 65 with alopecia areata. Some clones in this sample may be carry-over from other donors' samples. CDR3 bases: TGTGCCAGCAGTGAAAAGGGTCTACGCGAGCAGTACTTC. Protein product: CASSEKGLREQYF.